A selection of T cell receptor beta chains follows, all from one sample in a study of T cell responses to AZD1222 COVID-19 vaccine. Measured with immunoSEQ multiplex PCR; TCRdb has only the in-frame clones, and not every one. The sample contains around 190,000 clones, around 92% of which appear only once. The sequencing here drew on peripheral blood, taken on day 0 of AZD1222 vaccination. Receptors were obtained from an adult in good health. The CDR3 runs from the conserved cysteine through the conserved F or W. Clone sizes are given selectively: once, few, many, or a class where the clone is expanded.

CDR3 protein: CASSDGQGLTEAFF
J gene: TRBJ1-1
clone size: once
V gene: TRBV19

CDR3 protein: CASSESTYEQYF
J gene: TRBJ2-7
clone size: -
V gene: TRBV6-1

CDR3 protein: CASRHPGGSNQPQHF
J gene: TRBJ1-5
clone size: -
V gene: TRBV2

CDR3 protein: CASSRGMWYNQPQHF
J gene: TRBJ1-5
clone size: -
V gene: TRBV7-9

CDR3 protein: CASSLATGIIGWANEKLFF
J gene: TRBJ1-4
clone size: -
V gene: TRBV5-5

CDR3 protein: CSVGRDRNTGELFF
J gene: TRBJ2-2
clone size: -
V gene: TRBV29-1

CDR3 protein: CASSLRQNYGYTF
J gene: TRBJ1-2
clone size: -
V gene: TRBV28

CDR3 protein: CASSPRQGNTEAFF
J gene: TRBJ1-1
clone size: -
V gene: TRBV11-3

CDR3 protein: CASSLDRSNQPQHF
J gene: TRBJ1-5
clone size: -
V gene: TRBV27

CDR3 protein: CSALLENEQFF
J gene: TRBJ2-1
clone size: -
V gene: TRBV20-1

CDR3 protein: CASSSPRSYNSPLHF
J gene: TRBJ1-6
clone size: -
V gene: TRBV27

CDR3 protein: CASSVVQGREQYF
J gene: TRBJ2-7
clone size: -
V gene: TRBV7-2

CDR3 protein: CASSLAGGYRNEQFF
J gene: TRBJ2-1
clone size: -
V gene: TRBV7-8

CDR3 protein: CASSPGPADTIYF
J gene: TRBJ1-3
clone size: once
V gene: TRBV5-4

CDR3 protein: CASSTDSLNTEAFF
J gene: TRBJ1-1
clone size: -
V gene: TRBV28

CDR3 protein: CASSLEVTEAFF
J gene: TRBJ1-1
clone size: -
V gene: TRBV2

CDR3 protein: CASSLGPGMSYEQYF
J gene: TRBJ2-7
clone size: -
V gene: TRBV7-2

CDR3 protein: CASSPGNQPQHF
J gene: TRBJ1-5
clone size: -
V gene: TRBV2

CDR3 protein: CASSPRDRVAGSNQPQHF
J gene: TRBJ1-5
clone size: once
V gene: TRBV27

CDR3 protein: CAYGTDSNQPQHF
J gene: TRBJ1-5
clone size: -
V gene: TRBV30

CDR3 protein: CASSLDRDANEKLFF
J gene: TRBJ1-4
clone size: once
V gene: TRBV11-2

CDR3 protein: CATSRDQFWGTSFNNSPLHF
J gene: TRBJ1-6
clone size: -
V gene: TRBV15

CDR3 protein: CASSTSYTDTQYF
J gene: TRBJ2-3
clone size: -
V gene: TRBV7-8

CDR3 protein: CASSLVGGSYEQYF
J gene: TRBJ2-7
clone size: -
V gene: TRBV5-4

CDR3 protein: CASSSGSGDNQPQHF
J gene: TRBJ1-5
clone size: -
V gene: TRBV5-1

CDR3 protein: CAGEPRGRGLTDTQYF
J gene: TRBJ2-3
clone size: -
V gene: TRBV9

CDR3 protein: CASSTGYRPNSPLHF
J gene: TRBJ1-6
clone size: once
V gene: TRBV2

CDR3 protein: CASRDQETQYF
J gene: TRBJ2-5
clone size: -
V gene: TRBV5-1

CDR3 protein: CASSVGQGAGYGYTF
J gene: TRBJ1-2
clone size: -
V gene: TRBV9

CDR3 protein: CASSLGANYGYTF
J gene: TRBJ1-2
clone size: -
V gene: TRBV5-1

CDR3 protein: CASSWQTRQPQHF
J gene: TRBJ1-5
clone size: -
V gene: TRBV12-3/TRBV12-4

CDR3 protein: CASSFGGQETQYF
J gene: TRBJ2-5
clone size: -
V gene: TRBV5-6

CDR3 protein: CASSPYTGFVRTGELFF
J gene: TRBJ2-2
clone size: -
V gene: TRBV28

CDR3 protein: CASRAQNTEAFF
J gene: TRBJ1-1
clone size: -
V gene: TRBV6-5

CDR3 protein: CASSFQGQGDYGYTF
J gene: TRBJ1-2
clone size: few
V gene: TRBV5-1

CDR3 protein: CASSPPGDWEAFF
J gene: TRBJ1-1
clone size: -
V gene: TRBV6-5

CDR3 protein: CASSDSKGDLTYEQYF
J gene: TRBJ2-7
clone size: -
V gene: TRBV6-4

CDR3 protein: CASSTSGGVGTQYF
J gene: TRBJ2-3
clone size: -
V gene: TRBV5-6

CDR3 protein: CASSQDQTSGGKFF
J gene: TRBJ2-1
clone size: -
V gene: TRBV4-3

CDR3 protein: CASSLASTYSNQPQHF
J gene: TRBJ1-5
clone size: -
V gene: TRBV7-2

CDR3 protein: CASSQGSAGGNEQYF
J gene: TRBJ2-7
clone size: -
V gene: TRBV3-1/TRBV3-2

CDR3 protein: CASRDPSSGNTIYF
J gene: TRBJ1-3
clone size: -
V gene: TRBV13

CDR3 protein: CASSLEFRQVRTEAFF
J gene: TRBJ1-1
clone size: -
V gene: TRBV11-2

CDR3 protein: CASSWGRAFSGNTIYF
J gene: TRBJ1-3
clone size: -
V gene: TRBV11-2

CDR3 protein: CASSRDTSVPQHF
J gene: TRBJ1-5
clone size: -
V gene: TRBV6-2/TRBV6-3

CDR3 protein: CASSSPPGRGPSSTDTQYF
J gene: TRBJ2-3
clone size: -
V gene: TRBV5-1

CDR3 protein: CASSPGQGGPGELFF
J gene: TRBJ2-2
clone size: -
V gene: TRBV5-1